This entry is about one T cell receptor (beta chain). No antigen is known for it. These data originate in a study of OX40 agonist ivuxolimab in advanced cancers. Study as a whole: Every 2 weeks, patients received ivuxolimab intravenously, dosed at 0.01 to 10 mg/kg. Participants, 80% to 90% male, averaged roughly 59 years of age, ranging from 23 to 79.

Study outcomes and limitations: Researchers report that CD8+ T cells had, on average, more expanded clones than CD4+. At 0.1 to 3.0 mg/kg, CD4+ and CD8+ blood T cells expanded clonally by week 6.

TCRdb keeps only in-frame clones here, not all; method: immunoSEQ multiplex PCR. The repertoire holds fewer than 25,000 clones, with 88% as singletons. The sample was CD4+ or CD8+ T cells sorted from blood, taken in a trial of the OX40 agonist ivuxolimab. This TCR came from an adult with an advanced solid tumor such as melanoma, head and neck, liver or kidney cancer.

CDR3 sequence (DNA): TGTGCCTGGAGTGTACGCAGGGGCTCTGGAAACACCATATATTTT. The encoded protein is CAWSVRRGSGNTIYF. J is TRBJ1-3 and V is TRBV30, with D possibly matching TRBD1 (6 bases). This CDR3 has 15 amino acids. In germline, CDR1 is GTSNPN, CDR2 SVGIG (reference sequence). Trimming stripped 0 bases from V and 0 bases from J, with 9 bases between. Full variable domain (rest looked up from reference TRBV30 and TRBJ1-3): SQTIHQWPATLVQPVGSPLSLECTVEGTSNPNLYWYRQAAGRGLQLLFYSVGIGQISSEVPQNLSASRPQDRQFILSSKKLLLSDSGFYLCAWSVRRGSGNTIYFGEGSWLTVV.